The clone carrying this T cell receptor (beta chain) has a single count. Clones were sequenced by immunoSEQ multiplex PCR, and TCRdb holds only the in-frame ones, with some missing. Seen here are under 350,000 clones, about 88% observed once, and the top ten hold about 4%. This sample is drawn from a study of blood T cell repertoires in COVID-19. Background on the study: Collection of acute and convalescent COVID-19 samples took place in the United States, Italy and Spain.

Germline values: CDR1 LNHDA, CDR2 SQIVND (reference sequence). The CDR3 is made up of 15 amino acids. V was pared by 1 base and J by 4 bases, with 13 bases between. The TCR sequence derives from a man aged 18 to 35 with active or convalescent COVID-19. Sequenced sample: peripheral blood. The chain couples TRBV19 to TRBJ2-5, with D perhaps matching TRBD1 (5 bases). The CDR3 DNA reads TGTGCCAGTAGTATAGGTTCCCTCCAGGGAGAGACCCAGTACTTC. It translates to CASSIGSLQGETQYF.